The following is a T cell receptor beta chain sequence with its context. Its specificity is unknown. PCR used 60 Vbeta primers and 13 Jbeta primers. Profiling relied on immunoSEQ multiplex PCR, and the TCRdb table lists in-frame clones only, not all of them. This sample carries 95,000 to 150,000 clones, approximately 78% of them seen once, and the ten largest clones take more than 3%. These data belong to a study of cytomegalovirus exposure and HLA in healthy donors. General study findings and limits: An apparent linkage of common viral pathogens to several of the most significant clusters emerged in a later analysis.

Looked up from germline, CDR1 is SGHVS and CDR2 is FQNEAQ. V was trimmed by 1 base and J by 4 bases, leaving 10 bases between them. The CDR3 sequence is 14 residues long. This clonotype was obtained from a man aged 40-55 years in good health and CMV-seronegative. This chain joins TRBV7-8 and TRBJ1-2; the D is unclear. The sequencing sample was made of PBMCs. CDR3 in DNA: TGTGCCAGCAGCTTAGGTAGCGGGTCCTATGGCTACACCTTC. Protein product: CASSLGSGSYGYTF.